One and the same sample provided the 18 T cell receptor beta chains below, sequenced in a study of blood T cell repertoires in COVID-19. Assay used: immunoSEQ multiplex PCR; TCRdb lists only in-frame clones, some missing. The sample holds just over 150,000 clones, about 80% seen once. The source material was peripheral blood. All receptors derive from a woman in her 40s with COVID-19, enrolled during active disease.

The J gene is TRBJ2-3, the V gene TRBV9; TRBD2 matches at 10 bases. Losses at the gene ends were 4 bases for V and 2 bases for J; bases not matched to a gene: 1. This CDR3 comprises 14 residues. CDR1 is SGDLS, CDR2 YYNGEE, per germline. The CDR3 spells CASSTSGVTDTQYF. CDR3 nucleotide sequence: TGTGCCAGCAGCACTAGCGGGGTCACAGATACGCAGTATTTT.

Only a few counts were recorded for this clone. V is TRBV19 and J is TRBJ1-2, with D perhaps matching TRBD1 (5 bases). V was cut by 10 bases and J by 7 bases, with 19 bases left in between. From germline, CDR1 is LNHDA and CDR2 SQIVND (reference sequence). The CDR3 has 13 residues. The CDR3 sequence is CATRGLGLVGYTF. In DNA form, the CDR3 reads TGTGCCACTCGGGGACTGGGGCTTGTTGGCTACACCTTC.

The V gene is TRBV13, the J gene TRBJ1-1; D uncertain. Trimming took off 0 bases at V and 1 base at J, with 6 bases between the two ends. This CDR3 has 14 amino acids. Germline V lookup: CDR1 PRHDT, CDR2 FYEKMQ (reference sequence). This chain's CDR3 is CASSLGRWNTEAFF. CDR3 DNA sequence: TGTGCCAGCAGCTTAGGCCGGTGGAACACTGAAGCTTTCTTT.

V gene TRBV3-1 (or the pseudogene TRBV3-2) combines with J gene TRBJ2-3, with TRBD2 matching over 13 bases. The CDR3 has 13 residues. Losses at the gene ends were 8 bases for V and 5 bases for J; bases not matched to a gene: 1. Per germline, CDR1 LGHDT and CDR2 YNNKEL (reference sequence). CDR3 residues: CASRTSGRDTQYF. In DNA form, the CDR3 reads TGTGCCAGCCGGACTAGCGGGAGAGATACGCAGTATTTT.

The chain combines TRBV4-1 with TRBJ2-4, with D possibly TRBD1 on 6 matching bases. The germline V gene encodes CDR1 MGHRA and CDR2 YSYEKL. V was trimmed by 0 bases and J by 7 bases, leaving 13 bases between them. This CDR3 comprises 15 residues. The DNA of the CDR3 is TGCGCCAGCAGCCAAGAGAACAGGGTTTTTAACATTCAGTACTTC. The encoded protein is CASSQENRVFNIQYF.

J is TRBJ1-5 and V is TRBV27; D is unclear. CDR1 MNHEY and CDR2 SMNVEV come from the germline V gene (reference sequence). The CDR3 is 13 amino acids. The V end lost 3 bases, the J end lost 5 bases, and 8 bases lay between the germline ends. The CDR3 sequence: CASSFDGDQPQHF. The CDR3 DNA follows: TGTGCCAGCAGTTTTGACGGGGATCAGCCCCAGCATTTT.

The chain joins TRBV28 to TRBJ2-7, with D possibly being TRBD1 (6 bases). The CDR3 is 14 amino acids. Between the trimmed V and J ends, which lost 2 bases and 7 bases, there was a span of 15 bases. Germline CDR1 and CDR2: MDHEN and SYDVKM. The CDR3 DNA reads TGTGCCAGCAGTTTAGGGGGCGCGTATGGTGAGCAGTACTTC. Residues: CASSLGGAYGEQYF.

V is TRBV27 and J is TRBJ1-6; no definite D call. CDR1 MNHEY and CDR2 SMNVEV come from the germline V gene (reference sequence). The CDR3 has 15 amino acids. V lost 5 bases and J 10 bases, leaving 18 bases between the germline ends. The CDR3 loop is CASSPNLRVGSPLHF. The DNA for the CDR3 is TGTGCCAGCAGTCCCAATCTGAGGGTAGGATCACCCCTCCACTTT.

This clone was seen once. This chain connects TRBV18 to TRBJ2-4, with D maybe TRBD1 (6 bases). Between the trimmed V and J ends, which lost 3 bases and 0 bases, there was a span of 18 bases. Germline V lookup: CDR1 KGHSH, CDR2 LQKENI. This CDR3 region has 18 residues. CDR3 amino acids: CASSPGPGTTLAKNIQYF. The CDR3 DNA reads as TGTGCCAGCTCACCCGGACCCGGGACAACTTTAGCCAAAAACATTCAGTACTTC.

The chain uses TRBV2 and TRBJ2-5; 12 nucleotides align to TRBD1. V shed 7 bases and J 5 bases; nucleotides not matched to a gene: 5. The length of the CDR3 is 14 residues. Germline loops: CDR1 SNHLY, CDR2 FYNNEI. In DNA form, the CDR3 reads TGTGCCAGCATCAGGGACAGGGGGCGGGAGACCCAGTACTTC. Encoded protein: CASIRDRGRETQYF. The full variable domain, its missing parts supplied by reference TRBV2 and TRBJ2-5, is EPEVTQTPSHQVTQMGQEVILRCVPISNHLYFYWYRQILGQKVEFLVSFYNNEISEKSEIFDDQFSVERPDGSNFTLKIRSTKLEDSAMYFCASIRDRGRETQYFGPGTRLLVL.

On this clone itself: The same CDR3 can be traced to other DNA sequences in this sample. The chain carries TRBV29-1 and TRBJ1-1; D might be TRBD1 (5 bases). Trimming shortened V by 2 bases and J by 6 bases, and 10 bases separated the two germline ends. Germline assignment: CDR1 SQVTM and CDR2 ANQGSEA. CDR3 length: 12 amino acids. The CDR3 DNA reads TGCAGCGTTGAACAAGGGGTCGCTGAAGCTTTCTTT. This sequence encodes CSVEQGVAEAFF.

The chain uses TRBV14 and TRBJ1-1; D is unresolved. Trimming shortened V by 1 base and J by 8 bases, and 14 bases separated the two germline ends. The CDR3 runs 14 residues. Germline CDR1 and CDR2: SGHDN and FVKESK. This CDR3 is CASSQVGQVPEAFF. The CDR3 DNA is TGTGCCAGCAGCCAAGTAGGTCAGGTACCAGAAGCTTTCTTT.

CDR3 sequence (DNA): TGCGCCAGCAGCCTTTCTCTGGGGGGAGGGGGCTCCTACGAGCAGTACTTC. It yields the protein CASSLSLGGGGSYEQYF. The V gene is TRBV4-1, the J gene TRBJ2-7; D is perhaps TRBD2 (7 bases). The CDR3 totals 17 residues. The V end was cut by 4 bases, the J end by 0 bases, with 19 bases between. Germline V lookup: CDR1 MGHRA, CDR2 YSYEKL.

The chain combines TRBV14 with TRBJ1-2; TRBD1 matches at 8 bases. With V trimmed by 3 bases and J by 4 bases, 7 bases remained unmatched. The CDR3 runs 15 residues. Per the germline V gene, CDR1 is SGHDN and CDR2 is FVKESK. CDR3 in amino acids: CASSHQDRVGYGYTF. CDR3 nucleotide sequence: TGTGCCAGCAGCCACCAGGACAGGGTTGGCTATGGCTACACCTTC.

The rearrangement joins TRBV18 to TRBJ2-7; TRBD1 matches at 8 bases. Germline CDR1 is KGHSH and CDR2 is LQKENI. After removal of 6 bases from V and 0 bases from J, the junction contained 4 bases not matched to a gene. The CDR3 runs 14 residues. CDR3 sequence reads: CASSPGQDSYEQYF. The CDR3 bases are TGTGCCAGCTCTCCGGGACAGGACTCCTACGAGCAGTACTTC.

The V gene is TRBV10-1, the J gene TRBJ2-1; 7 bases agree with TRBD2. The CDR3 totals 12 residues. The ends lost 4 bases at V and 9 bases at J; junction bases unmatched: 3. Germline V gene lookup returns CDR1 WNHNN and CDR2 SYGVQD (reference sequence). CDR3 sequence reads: CASSVGEGEQFF. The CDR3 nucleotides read TGCGCCAGCAGTGTCGGGGAGGGTGAGCAGTTCTTC.

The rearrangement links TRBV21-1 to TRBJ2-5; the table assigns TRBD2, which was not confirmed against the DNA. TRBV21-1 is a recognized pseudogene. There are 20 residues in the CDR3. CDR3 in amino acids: CASSKFIRRLREVYQETQYF. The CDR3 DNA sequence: TGTGCCAGCAGCAAATTCATTCGTCGTTTACGGGAGGTGTACCAAGAGACCCAGTACTTC.

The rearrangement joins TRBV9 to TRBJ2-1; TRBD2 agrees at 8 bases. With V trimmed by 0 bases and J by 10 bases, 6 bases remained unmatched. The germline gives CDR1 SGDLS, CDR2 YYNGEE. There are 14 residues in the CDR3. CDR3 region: CASSVGLAGLEQFF. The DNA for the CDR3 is TGTGCCAGCAGCGTAGGGCTAGCGGGCCTCGAGCAGTTCTTC.